This T cell receptor beta chain derives from a study of siplizumab effects on memory and regulatory T cells. Study-level results: Siplizumab produced a significant drop in alloreactive sequences attributable to unstimulated CD4+ memory cells. A small minority of alloreactive clones were mapped to unstimulated subsets.

Worth noting for this clone: Antigen unknown.

TCRdb's copy holds only in-frame clones and misses some; the assay was immunoSEQ multiplex PCR. Among 70,000 to 95,000 clones listed, roughly 96% were seen once. Trimming took off 4 bases at V and 6 bases at J, with 32 bases between the two ends. CDR1 and CDR2 from the germline V gene are SGHDT and YYEEEE. This CDR3 is built from 19 residues. The chain couples TRBV5-6 to TRBJ2-7, with a possible D match to TRBD1 (6 bases). This TCR derives from a human donor in good health. The sequencing sample was made of naive CD4+ T cells sorted from blood. CDR3 residues: CASSRVEGQHLLSHREQYF. The CDR3 DNA reads TGTGCCAGCAGCCGAGTAGAAGGACAGCACCTGTTATCGCATCGCGAGCAGTACTTC.